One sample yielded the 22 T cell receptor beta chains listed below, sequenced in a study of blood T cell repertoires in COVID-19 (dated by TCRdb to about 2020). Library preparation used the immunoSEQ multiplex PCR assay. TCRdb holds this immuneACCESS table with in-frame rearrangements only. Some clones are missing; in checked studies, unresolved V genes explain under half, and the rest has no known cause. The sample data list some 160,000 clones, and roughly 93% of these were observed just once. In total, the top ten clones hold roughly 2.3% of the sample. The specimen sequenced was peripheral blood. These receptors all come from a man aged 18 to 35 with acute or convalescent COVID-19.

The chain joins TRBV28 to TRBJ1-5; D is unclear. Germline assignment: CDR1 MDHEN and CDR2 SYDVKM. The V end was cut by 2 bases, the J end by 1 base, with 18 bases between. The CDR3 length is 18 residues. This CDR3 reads CASSLRHWIANSNQPQHF. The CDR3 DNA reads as TGTGCCAGCAGTTTAAGGCACTGGATAGCGAACAGCAATCAGCCCCAGCATTTT.

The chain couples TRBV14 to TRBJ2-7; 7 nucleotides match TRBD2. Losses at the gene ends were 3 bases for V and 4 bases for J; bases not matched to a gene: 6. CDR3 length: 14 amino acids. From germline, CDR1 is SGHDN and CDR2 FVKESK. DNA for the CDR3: TGTGCCAGCAGCCAGTTCCAGGGAGGGTACGAGCAGTACTTC. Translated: CASSQFQGGYEQYF.

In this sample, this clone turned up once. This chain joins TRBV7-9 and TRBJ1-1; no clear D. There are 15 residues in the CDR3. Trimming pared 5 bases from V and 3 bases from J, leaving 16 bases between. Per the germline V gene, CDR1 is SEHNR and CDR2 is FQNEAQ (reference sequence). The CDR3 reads CASSPTRGPDTEAFF. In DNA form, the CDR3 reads TGTGCCAGCAGCCCGACCCGAGGTCCAGACACTGAAGCTTTCTTT.

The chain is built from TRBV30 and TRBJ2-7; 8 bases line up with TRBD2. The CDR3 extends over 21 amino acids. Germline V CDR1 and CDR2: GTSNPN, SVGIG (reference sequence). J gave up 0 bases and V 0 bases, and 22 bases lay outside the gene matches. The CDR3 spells CAWSVARWGSGSPPFSYEQYF. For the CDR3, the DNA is TGTGCCTGGAGTGTAGCCCGGTGGGGAAGCGGGAGTCCTCCATTCTCCTACGAGCAGTACTTC.

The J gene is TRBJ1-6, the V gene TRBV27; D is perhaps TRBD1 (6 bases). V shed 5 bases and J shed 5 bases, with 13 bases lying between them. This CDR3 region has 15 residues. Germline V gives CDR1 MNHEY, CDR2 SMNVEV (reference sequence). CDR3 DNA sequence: TGTGCCAGCAGTACGAACAGGGATAATAATTCACCCCTCCACTTT. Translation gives CASSTNRDNNSPLHF.

The CDR3 bases are TGTGCCAGCAGCATACCCAGGTCGACAGGGAACAACTATGGCTACACCTTC. Protein: CASSIPRSTGNNYGYTF. The J gene is TRBJ1-2, the V gene TRBV9; TRBD1 aligns across 7 bases. This CDR3 spans 17 amino acids. With 4 bases clipped from V and 2 bases from J, the junction kept 14 bases outside the gene matches. Germline values: CDR1 SGDLS, CDR2 YYNGEE.

CDR3 DNA: TGCGCCAGCAGCTTGGCCGGGGGGAATGAGCCCCAGCATTTT. Translating it yields CASSLAGGNEPQHF. The J gene is TRBJ1-5, the V gene TRBV5-1; a weak D match, TRBD1 (5 bases). Deletions cut 0 bases from V and 8 bases from J, with 12 bases between. This CDR3 has 14 residues. CDR1 is SGHRS, CDR2 YFSETQ, per germline.

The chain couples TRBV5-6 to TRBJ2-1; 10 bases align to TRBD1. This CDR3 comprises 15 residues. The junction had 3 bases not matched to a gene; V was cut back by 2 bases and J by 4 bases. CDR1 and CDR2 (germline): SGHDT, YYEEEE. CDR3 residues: CASSLPGQGYNEQFF. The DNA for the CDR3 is TGTGCCAGCAGCTTACCGGGACAGGGGTACAATGAGCAGTTCTTC.

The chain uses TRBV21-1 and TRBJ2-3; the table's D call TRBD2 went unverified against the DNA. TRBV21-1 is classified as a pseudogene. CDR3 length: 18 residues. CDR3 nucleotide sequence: TGTGCCAGCAGCATAGGGACTAGCGGGGGGATTAGCACAGATACGCAGTATTTT. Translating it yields CASSIGTSGGISTDTQYF.

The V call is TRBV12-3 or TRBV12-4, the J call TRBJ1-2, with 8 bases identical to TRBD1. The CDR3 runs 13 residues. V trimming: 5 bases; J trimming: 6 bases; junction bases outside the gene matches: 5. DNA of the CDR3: TGTGCCAGCAGTAAACAGGGGGTCGATGGCTACACCTTC. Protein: CASSKQGVDGYTF.

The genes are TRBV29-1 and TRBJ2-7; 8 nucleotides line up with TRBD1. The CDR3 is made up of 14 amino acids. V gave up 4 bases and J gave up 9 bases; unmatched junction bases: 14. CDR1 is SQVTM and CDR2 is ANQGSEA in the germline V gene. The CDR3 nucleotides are TGCAGCGTTGCTGAGGGGACAGGTAGTCAGGGGCAGTACTTC. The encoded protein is CSVAEGTGSQGQYF.

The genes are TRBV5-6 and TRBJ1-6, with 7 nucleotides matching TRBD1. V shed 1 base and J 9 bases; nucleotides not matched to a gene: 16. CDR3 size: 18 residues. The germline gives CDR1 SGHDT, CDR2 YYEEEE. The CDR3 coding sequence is TGTGCCAGCAGCTTGCGGGGATTGACAGGGAACATAGGTTCACCCCTCCACTTT. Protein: CASSLRGLTGNIGSPLHF.

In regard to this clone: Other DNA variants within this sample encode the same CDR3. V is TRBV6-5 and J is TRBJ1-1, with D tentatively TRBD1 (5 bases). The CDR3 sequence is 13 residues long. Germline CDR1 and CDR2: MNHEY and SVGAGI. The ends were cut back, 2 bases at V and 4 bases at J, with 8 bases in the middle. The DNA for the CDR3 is TGTGCCAGCAGTTACGGGGGGGGCACTGAAGCTTTCTTT. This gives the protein CASSYGGGTEAFF.

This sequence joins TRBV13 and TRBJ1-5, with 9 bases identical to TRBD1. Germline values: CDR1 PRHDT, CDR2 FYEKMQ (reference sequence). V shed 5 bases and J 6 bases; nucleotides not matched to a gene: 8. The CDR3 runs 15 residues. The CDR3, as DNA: TGTGCCAGCAGCAGTGGTACAGGGGGCGGTCAGCCCCAGCATTTT. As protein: CASSSGTGGGQPQHF.

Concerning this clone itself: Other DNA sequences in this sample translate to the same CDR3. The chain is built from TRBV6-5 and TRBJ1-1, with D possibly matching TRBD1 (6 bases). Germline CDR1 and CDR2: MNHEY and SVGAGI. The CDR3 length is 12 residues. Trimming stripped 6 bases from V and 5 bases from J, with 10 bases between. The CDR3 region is CASSLQGTEAFF. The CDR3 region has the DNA TGTGCCAGCAGCTTACAGGGTACTGAAGCTTTCTTT.

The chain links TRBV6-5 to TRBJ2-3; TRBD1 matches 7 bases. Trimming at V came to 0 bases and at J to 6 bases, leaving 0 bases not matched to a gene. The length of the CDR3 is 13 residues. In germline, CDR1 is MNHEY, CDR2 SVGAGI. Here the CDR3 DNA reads TGTGCCAGCAGTTACTCCAGGGGGGATACGCAGTATTTT. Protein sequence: CASSYSRGDTQYF.

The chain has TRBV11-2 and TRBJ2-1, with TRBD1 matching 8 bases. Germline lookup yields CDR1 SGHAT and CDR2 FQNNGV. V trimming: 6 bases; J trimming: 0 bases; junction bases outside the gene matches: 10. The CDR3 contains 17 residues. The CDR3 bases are TGTGCCAGCAGATACGACAGGGGACGGAGCTCCTACAATGAGCAGTTCTTC. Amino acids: CASRYDRGRSSYNEQFF.

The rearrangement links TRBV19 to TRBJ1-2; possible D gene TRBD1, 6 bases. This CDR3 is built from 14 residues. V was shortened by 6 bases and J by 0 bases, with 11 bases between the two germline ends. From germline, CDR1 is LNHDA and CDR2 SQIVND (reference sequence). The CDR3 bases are TGTGCCAGTAGCAGACAGGCTACTAACTATGGCTACACCTTC. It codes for CASSRQATNYGYTF.

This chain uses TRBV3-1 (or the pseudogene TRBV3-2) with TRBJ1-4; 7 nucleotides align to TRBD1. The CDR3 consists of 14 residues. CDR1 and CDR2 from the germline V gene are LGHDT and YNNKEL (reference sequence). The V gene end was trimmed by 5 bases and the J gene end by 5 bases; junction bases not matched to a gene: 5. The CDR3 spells CASSWDSRNEKLFF. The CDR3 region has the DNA TGTGCCAGCAGCTGGGACAGCCGAAATGAAAAACTGTTTTTT.

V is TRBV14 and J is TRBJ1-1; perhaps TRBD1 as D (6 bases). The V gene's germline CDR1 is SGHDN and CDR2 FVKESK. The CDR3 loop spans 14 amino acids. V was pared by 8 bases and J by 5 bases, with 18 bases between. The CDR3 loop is CASSPVSGQTEAFF. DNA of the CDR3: TGTGCCAGCTCCCCGGTGAGTGGACAGACTGAAGCTTTCTTT.

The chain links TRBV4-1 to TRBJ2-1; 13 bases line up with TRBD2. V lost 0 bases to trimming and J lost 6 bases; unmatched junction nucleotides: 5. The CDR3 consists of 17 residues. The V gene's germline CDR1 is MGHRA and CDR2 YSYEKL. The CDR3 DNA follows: TGCGCCAGCAGCCAAGATCGGACTAGCGGGAGTATCAATGAGCAGTTCTTC. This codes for CASSQDRTSGSINEQFF.

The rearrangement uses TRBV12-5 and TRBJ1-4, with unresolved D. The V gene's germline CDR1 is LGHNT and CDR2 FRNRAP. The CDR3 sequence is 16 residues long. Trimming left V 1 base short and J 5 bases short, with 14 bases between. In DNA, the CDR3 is TGTGCTAGTGGTTTGGATCCCACCACACAGAATGAAAAACTGTTTTTT. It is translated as CASGLDPTTQNEKLFF. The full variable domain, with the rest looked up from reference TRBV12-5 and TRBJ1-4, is DARVTQTPRHKVTEMGQEVTMRCQPILGHNTVFWYRQTMMQGLELLAYFRNRAPLDDSGMPKDRFSAEMPDATLATLKIQPSEPRDSAVYFCASGLDPTTQNEKLFFGSGTQLSVL.